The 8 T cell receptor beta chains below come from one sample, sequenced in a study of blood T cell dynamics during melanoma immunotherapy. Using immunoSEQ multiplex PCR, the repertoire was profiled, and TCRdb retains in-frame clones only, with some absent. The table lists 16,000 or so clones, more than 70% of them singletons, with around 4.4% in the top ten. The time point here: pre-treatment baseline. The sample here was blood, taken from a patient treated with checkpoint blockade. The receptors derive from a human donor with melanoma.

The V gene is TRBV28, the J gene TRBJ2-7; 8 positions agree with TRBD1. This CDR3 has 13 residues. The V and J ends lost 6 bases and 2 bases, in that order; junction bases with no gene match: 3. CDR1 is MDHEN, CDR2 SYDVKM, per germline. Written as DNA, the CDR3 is TGTGCCAGCAGCACAGGGGGGACCTACGAGCAGTACTTC. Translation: CASSTGGTYEQYF.

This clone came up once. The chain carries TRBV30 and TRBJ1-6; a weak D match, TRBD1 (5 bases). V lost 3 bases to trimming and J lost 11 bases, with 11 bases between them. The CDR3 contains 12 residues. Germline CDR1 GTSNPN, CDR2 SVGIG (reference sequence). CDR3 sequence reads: CAWRHQGPPLHF. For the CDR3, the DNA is TGTGCCTGGAGACATCAGGGTCCACCCCTCCACTTT.

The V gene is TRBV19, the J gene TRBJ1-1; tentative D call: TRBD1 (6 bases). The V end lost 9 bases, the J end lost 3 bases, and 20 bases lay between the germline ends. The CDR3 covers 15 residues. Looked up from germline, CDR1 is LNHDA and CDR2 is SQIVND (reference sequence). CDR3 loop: CASRAQGPLDTEAFF. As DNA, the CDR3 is TGTGCCAGCCGTGCACAGGGCCCCTTAGACACTGAAGCTTTCTTT.

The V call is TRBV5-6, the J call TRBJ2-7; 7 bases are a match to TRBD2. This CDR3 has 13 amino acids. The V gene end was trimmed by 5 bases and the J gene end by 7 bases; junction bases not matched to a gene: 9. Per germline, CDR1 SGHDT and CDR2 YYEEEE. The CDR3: CASSSLAAGEQYF. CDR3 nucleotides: TGTGCCAGCAGTTCTCTAGCGGCCGGGGAGCAGTACTTC.

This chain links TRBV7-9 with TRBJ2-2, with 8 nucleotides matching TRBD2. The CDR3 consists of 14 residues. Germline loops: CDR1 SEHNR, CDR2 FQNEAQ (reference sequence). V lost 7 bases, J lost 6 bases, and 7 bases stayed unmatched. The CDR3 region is CASTREGRAGELFF. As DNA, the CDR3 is TGTGCCAGCACCCGGGAGGGTCGTGCCGGGGAGCTGTTTTTT.

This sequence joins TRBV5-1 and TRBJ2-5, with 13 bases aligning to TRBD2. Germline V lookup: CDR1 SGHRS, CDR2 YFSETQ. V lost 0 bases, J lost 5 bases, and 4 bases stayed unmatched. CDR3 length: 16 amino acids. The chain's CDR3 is CASSLGLAGGRETQYF. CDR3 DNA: TGCGCCAGCAGCTTGGGACTAGCGGGGGGCCGGGAGACCCAGTACTTC.

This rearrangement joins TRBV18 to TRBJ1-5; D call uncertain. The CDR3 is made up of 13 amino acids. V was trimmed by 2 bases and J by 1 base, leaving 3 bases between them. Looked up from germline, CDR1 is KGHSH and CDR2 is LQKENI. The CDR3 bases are TGTGCCAGCTCACCAGGGAGCAATCAGCCCCAGCATTTT. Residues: CASSPGSNQPQHF.

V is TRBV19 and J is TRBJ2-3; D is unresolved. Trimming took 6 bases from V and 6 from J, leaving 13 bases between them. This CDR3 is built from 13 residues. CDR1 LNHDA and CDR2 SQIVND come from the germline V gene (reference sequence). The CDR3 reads CASRLGYLDTQYF. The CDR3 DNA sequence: TGTGCCAGTAGGCTTGGATATCTGGATACGCAGTATTTT.